The 4 T cell receptor beta chains in this list originate from one sample, sequenced in a study of T cell responses to AZD1222 COVID-19 vaccine. Assay used: immunoSEQ multiplex PCR; TCRdb lists only in-frame clones, some missing. This sample has about 96,000 clones; roughly 87% occur once, and the top ten carry around 1.6%. The sequences come from peripheral blood, collected on day 0 of AZD1222 vaccination. The receptor source for this set is an adult in good health.

The gene calls are TRBV30 and TRBJ2-7; D remains ambiguous. V gave up 0 bases and J gave up 0 bases, with 12 bases separating them. The germline V gene encodes CDR1 GTSNPN and CDR2 SVGIG (reference sequence). The CDR3 has 15 residues. DNA for the CDR3: TGTGCCTGGAGTGTACGGGCAGGCGACTCCTACGAGCAGTACTTC. This gives the protein CAWSVRAGDSYEQYF.

This clone has just one count. The chain is built from TRBV29-1 and TRBJ2-2; no clear D gene. V was clipped by 1 base and J by 4 bases, with 4 bases between them. Looked up from germline, CDR1 is SQVTM and CDR2 is ANQGSEA. CDR3 length equals 12 residues. The CDR3 region is CSVEAVTGELFF. For the CDR3, the DNA is TGCAGCGTTGAAGCAGTCACCGGGGAGCTGTTTTTT.

This chain uses TRBV4-1 with TRBJ2-2; TRBD2 matches at 7 bases. CDR3 length: 18 amino acids. The germline gives CDR1 MGHRA, CDR2 YSYEKL. Trimming took 3 bases from V and 6 from J; bases not matched to a gene: 16. DNA for the CDR3: TGCGCCAGCAGCCATGAGGTTTCGGAGCGGGGCAGGCCCGGGGAGCTGTTTTTT. This sequence encodes CASSHEVSERGRPGELFF.

This clone appeared once. The chain employs TRBV10-3 and TRBJ1-2; D gene ambiguous. Germline CDR1 is ENHRY and CDR2 is SYGVKD. V dropped 4 bases and J dropped 3 bases, with 15 bases sitting between them. The CDR3 sequence is 15 residues long. CDR3 in DNA: TGTGCCATCAGTGTAACTGGACGTAGTGACTATGGCTACACCTTC. Translated: CAISVTGRSDYGYTF.